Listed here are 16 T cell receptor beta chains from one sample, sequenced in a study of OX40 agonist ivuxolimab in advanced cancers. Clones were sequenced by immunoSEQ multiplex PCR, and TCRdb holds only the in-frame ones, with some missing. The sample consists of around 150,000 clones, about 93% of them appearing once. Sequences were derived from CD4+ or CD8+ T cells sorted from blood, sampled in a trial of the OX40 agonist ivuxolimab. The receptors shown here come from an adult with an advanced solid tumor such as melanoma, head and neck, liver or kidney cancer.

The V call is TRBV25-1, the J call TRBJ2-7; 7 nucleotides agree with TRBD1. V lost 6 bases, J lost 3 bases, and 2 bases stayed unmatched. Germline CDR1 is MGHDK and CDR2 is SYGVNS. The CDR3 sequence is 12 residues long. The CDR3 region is CASSNRGYEQYF. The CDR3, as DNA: TGTGCCAGCAGCAACAGGGGCTACGAGCAGTACTTC.

CDR3 nucleotides: TGTGCCAGCAGCTTGTACCGGATTCTCCCCATGAACACTGAAGCTTTCTTT. This encodes CASSLYRILPMNTEAFF. The chain uses TRBV4-2 and TRBJ1-1; D is ambiguous. The CDR3 consists of 17 residues. CDR1 is LGHNA, CDR2 YNFKEQ, per germline. The V gene lost 5 bases and the J gene lost 0 bases, with 19 bases spanning the gap.

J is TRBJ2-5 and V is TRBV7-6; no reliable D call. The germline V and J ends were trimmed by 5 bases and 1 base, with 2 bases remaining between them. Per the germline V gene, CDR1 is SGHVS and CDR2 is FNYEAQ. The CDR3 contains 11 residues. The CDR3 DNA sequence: TGTGCCAGCAGCCCCCAAGAGACCCAGTACTTC. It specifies CASSPQETQYF.

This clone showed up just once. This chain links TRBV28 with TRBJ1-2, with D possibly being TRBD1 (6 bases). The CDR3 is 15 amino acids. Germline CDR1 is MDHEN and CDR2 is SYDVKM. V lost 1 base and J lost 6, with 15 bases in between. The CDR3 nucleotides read TGTGCCAGCAGTTTATTAGGGGGGGACGGGAATGGCTACACCTTC. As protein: CASSLLGGDGNGYTF.

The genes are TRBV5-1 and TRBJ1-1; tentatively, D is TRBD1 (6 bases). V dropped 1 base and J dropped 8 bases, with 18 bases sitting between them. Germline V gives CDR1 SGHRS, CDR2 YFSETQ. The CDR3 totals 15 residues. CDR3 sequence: CASSLNTGSKLEAFF. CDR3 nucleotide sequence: TGCGCCAGCAGCTTGAACACAGGGTCGAAATTAGAAGCTTTCTTT.

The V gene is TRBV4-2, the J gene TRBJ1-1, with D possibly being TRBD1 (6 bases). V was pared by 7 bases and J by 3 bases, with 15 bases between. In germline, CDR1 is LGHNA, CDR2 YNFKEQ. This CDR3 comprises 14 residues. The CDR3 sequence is CASNQGWADTEAFF. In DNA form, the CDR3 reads TGTGCCAGCAACCAGGGGTGGGCGGACACTGAAGCTTTCTTT.

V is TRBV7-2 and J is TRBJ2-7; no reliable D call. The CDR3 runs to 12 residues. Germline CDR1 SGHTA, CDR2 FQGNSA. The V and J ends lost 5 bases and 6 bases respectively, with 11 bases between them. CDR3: CASSGRRREQYF. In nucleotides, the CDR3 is TGTGCCAGCAGCGGTAGAAGGCGCGAGCAGTACTTC.

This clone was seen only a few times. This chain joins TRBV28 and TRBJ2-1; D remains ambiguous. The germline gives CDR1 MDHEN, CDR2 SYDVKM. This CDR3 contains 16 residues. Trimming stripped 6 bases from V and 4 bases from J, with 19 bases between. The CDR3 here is CASRSTATTNYNEQFF. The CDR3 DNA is TGTGCCAGCAGATCAACTGCAACGACAAATTACAATGAGCAGTTCTTC.

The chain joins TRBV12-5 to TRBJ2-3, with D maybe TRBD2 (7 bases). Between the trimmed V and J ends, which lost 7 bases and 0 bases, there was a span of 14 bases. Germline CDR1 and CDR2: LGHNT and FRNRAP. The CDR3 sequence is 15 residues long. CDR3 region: CASARGAGSTDTQYF. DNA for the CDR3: TGTGCTAGTGCCCGGGGGGCGGGGAGCACAGATACGCAGTATTTT.

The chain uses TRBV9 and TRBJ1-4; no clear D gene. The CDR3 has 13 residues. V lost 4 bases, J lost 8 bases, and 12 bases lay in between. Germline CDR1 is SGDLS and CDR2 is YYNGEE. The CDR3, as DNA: TGTGCCAGCAGCCCTGGGGTGGTCGAAAAACTGTTTTTT. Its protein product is CASSPGVVEKLFF.

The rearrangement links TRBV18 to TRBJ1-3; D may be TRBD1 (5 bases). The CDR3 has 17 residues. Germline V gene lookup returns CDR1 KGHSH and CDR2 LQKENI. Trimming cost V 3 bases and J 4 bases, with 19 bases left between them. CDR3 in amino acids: CASSPSTGRKGGNTIYF. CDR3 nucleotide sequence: TGTGCCAGCTCACCTTCTACAGGCCGAAAAGGGGGAAACACCATATATTTT.

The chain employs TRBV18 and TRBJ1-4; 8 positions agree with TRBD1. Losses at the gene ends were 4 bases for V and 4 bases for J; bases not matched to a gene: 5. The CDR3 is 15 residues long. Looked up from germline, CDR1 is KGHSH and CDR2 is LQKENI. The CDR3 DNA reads TGTGCCAGCTCACAGGACAGGGCTGGTAATGAAAAACTGTTTTTT. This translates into CASSQDRAGNEKLFF.

The CDR3 DNA reads TGTGCTAGCGACGGTGGGGTATCCTATAATTCACCCCTCCACTTT. Translation gives CASDGGVSYNSPLHF. The chain links TRBV12-5 to TRBJ1-6; D gene uncertain. This CDR3 has 15 amino acids. Trimming removed 9 bases at V and 1 base at J, with 13 bases between. CDR1 is LGHNT, CDR2 FRNRAP, per germline.

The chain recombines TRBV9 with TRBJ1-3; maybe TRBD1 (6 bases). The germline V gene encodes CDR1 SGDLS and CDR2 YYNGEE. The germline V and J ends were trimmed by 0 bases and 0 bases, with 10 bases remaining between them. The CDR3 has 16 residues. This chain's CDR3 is CASSVETGTSGNTIYF. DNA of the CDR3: TGTGCCAGCAGCGTAGAAACAGGGACCTCTGGAAACACCATATATTTT.

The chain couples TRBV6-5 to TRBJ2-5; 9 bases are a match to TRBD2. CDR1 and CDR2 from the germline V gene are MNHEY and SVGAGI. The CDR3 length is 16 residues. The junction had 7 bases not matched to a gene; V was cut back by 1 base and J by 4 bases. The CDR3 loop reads CASSYLGAGGRETQYF. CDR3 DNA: TGTGCCAGCAGTTACTTGGGGGCGGGAGGGCGAGAGACCCAGTACTTC.

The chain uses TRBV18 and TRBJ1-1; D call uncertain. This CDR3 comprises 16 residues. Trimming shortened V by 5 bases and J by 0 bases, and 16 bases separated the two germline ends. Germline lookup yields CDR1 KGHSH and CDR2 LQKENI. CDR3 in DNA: TGTGCCAGCTCATCTTTCACGAGCCCGTTGAACACTGAAGCTTTCTTT. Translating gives CASSSFTSPLNTEAFF.